This T cell receptor (beta chain) was identified in a study of human thymus T cells. The trim removed 0 bases at V and 3 bases at J, leaving 8 bases unmatched. The CDR3 runs 16 residues. The germline V gene encodes CDR1 LGHNA and CDR2 YSLEER. Libraries were prepared by immunoSEQ multiplex PCR; TCRdb keeps only in-frame clonotypes and omits some of them. Of some 120,000 clones in the sample, about 94% were seen once. Study-wide findings and caveats: Unrelated individuals had highly overlapping thymic repertoires, as reported in related research.

A word on this clone: What it binds is unknown.

Resections that were taken during corrective heart surgery supplied the thymus tissue. This receptor was obtained from a boy younger than two with a congenital heart defect but otherwise immunologically healthy. This chain uses TRBV4-3 with TRBJ2-7, with TRBD1 identical over 7 bases. The sequencing sample was made of thymus tissue. This CDR3 is CASSQDLETGRYEQYF. The CDR3 DNA reads as TGCGCCAGCAGCCAAGATTTAGAGACAGGGCGCTACGAGCAGTACTTC.